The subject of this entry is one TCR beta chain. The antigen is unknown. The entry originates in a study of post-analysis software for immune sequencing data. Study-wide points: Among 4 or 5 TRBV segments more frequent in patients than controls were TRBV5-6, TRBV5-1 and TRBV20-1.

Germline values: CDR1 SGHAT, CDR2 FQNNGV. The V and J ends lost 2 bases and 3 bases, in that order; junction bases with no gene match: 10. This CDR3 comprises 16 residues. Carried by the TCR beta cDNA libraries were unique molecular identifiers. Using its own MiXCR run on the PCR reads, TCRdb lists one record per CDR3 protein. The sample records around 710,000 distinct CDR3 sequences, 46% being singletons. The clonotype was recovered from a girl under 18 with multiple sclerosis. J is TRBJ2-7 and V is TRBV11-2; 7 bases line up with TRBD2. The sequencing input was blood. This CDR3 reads CASSLLHGTTNYEQYF. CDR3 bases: TGTGCCAGCAGCTTATTACATGGGACTACCAACTACGAGCAGTACTTC.